The 29 T cell receptor beta chains reported below all come from one sample, sequenced in a study of cytomegalovirus exposure and HLA in healthy donors. The PCR made use of 60 Vbeta and 13 Jbeta primers. TCRdb's copy holds only in-frame clones and misses some; the assay was immunoSEQ multiplex PCR. The sample has roughly 160,000 clones, approximately 79% seen once. The specimen sequenced was PBMCs. The receptor set was obtained from a middle-aged man in good health and CMV-seronegative.

The J gene is TRBJ2-2, the V gene TRBV27; tentatively, D is TRBD2 (6 bases). CDR3 length: 15 amino acids. CDR1 MNHEY and CDR2 SMNVEV come from the germline V gene (reference sequence). Trimming removed 3 bases at V and 3 bases at J, with 11 bases between. The DNA of the CDR3 is TGTGCCAGCAGTTTGAGGGAGGCTTACACCGGGGAGCTGTTTTTT. Translation gives CASSLREAYTGELFF.

The chain employs TRBV28 and TRBJ2-7; the D gene is possibly TRBD2 (6 bases). V shed 5 bases and J shed 2 bases, with 19 bases lying between them. The CDR3 is made up of 16 amino acids. CDR1 is MDHEN, CDR2 SYDVKM, per germline. This CDR3 reads CASSISGWRAPYEQYF. In DNA, the CDR3 is TGTGCCAGCAGTATAAGCGGGTGGAGGGCCCCCTACGAGCAGTACTTC. The variable domain in full, completed from reference TRBV28 and TRBJ2-7, reads DVKVTQSSRYLVKRTGEKVFLECVQDMDHENMFWYRQDPGLGLRLIYFSYDVKMKEKGDIPEGYSVSREKKERFSLILESASTNQTSMYLCASSISGWRAPYEQYFGPGTRLTVT.

This clone was recorded a few times. V and J are TRBV7-9 and TRBJ2-7; D is possibly TRBD2 (5 bases). The V gene's germline CDR1 is SEHNR and CDR2 FQNEAQ (reference sequence). The CDR3 is made up of 12 amino acids. The V and J ends lost 5 bases and 7 bases respectively, with 12 bases between them. The CDR3 spells CASSQIEGEQYF. The CDR3 nucleotides read TGTGCCAGCAGCCAGATTGAGGGTGAGCAGTACTTC.

V is TRBV29-1 and J is TRBJ2-7, with D perhaps TRBD2 (5 bases). The germline gives CDR1 SQVTM, CDR2 ANQGSEA. This CDR3 has 12 amino acids. Trimming removed 4 bases from V and 6 bases from J, with 13 bases in between. The DNA of the CDR3 is TGCAGCGTTGTTGAGCGGAGTAGCGAGCAGTACTTC. It translates to CSVVERSSEQYF.

The V and J genes are TRBV7-8 and TRBJ2-3; D uncertain. The CDR3 spans 14 residues. Trimming removed 1 base from V and 2 bases from J, with 7 bases in between. CDR1 and CDR2 (germline): SGHVS, FQNEAQ. The CDR3 here is CASSLGSSTDTQYF. The CDR3 bases are TGTGCCAGCAGCTTAGGTAGCTCCACAGATACGCAGTATTTT.

This clone has a handful of counts. The CDR3 DNA reads as TGTGCCAGTAGTATTCCGTTCAGCAATCAGCCCCAGCATTTT. Protein: CASSIPFSNQPQHF. J is TRBJ1-5 and V is TRBV19, with D hard to call. The CDR3 is 14 residues long. Germline V gene sequence: CDR1 LNHDA, CDR2 SQIVND (reference sequence). V was pared by 3 bases and J by 1 base, with 7 bases between.

The chain combines TRBV7-2 with TRBJ2-2; 10 bases match TRBD2. Trimming at V came to 5 bases and at J to 3 bases, leaving 9 bases not matched to a gene. Germline CDR1 and CDR2: SGHTA and FQGNSA. This CDR3 spans 17 amino acids. CDR3 sequence (DNA): TGTGCCAGCAGCCCCCGGCCTAGCGGGAGCGACACCGGGGAGCTGTTTTTT. As protein: CASSPRPSGSDTGELFF.

J is TRBJ2-3 and V is TRBV7-9; D uncertain. Per the germline V gene, CDR1 is SEHNR and CDR2 is FQNEAQ (reference sequence). The CDR3 length is 16 residues. The V end lost 0 bases, the J end lost 3 bases, and 13 bases lay between the germline ends. This CDR3 reads CASSLAEPDGTDTQYF. For the CDR3, the DNA is TGTGCCAGCAGCTTAGCAGAACCCGACGGGACAGATACGCAGTATTTT.

The sample holds a few counts of this clone. The chain carries TRBV2 and TRBJ2-4; a weak D match, TRBD1 (6 bases). V was cut by 5 bases and J by 6 bases, with 17 bases left in between. The CDR3 runs to 15 residues. Germline CDR1 and CDR2: SNHLY and FYNNEI. In DNA, the CDR3 is TGTGCCAGCAGTACAGGGACCCAAGGTGGAAACATTCAGTACTTC. Translation: CASSTGTQGGNIQYF.

The chain couples TRBV6-5 to TRBJ1-2, with 9 bases that match TRBD1. Trimming removed 2 bases from V and 4 bases from J; junction bases left unmatched: 8. Germline V lookup: CDR1 MNHEY, CDR2 SVGAGI. This CDR3 region has 16 residues. The CDR3 region has the DNA TGTGCCAGCAGTTACCGAGAAGACAGGGGGATCTATGGCTACACCTTC. Translating it yields CASSYREDRGIYGYTF.

In its sample, this clone was seen a few times. The CDR3 is CASSPQRDSRQPQHF. CDR3 bases: TGTGCCAGCTCACCCCAGCGCGACAGCCGTCAGCCCCAGCATTTT. The chain has TRBV2 and TRBJ1-5; maybe TRBD1 (5 bases). The CDR3 spans 15 residues. The germline CDR1 and CDR2 sequences are SNHLY and FYNNEI. Trimming left V 8 bases short and J 6 bases short, with 20 bases between. The full variable domain, its missing parts supplied by reference TRBV2 and TRBJ1-5, is EPEVTQTPSHQVTQMGQEVILRCVPISNHLYFYWYRQILGQKVEFLVSFYNNEISEKSEIFDDQFSVERPDGSNFTLKIRSTKLEDSAMYFCASSPQRDSRQPQHFGDGTRLSIL.

V is TRBV28 and J is TRBJ1-5, with 8 bases matching TRBD1. The V and J ends lost 10 bases and 3 bases, in that order; junction bases with no gene match: 5. CDR1 and CDR2 from the germline V gene are MDHEN and SYDVKM. The CDR3 sequence is 13 residues long. The CDR3 is CATRTGINQPQHF. The CDR3 coding sequence is TGTGCCACTCGGACAGGGATCAATCAGCCCCAGCATTTT.

The chain is built from TRBV14 and TRBJ1-2; D uncertain. The germline CDR1 and CDR2 sequences are SGHDN and FVKESK. V dropped 1 base and J dropped 4 bases, with 7 bases sitting between them. There are 13 residues in the CDR3. As DNA, the CDR3 is TGTGCCAGCAGCCAAGGGCAGGCCTATGGCTACACCTTC. Translating gives CASSQGQAYGYTF.

The chain employs TRBV28 and TRBJ1-5, with D perhaps matching TRBD1 (6 bases). The V gene's germline CDR1 is MDHEN and CDR2 SYDVKM. Trimming cost V 6 bases and J 4 bases, with 19 bases left between them. This CDR3 is built from 16 residues. The CDR3 DNA reads TGTGCCAGCAGATACCGTGGGAGGGGGTTGAATCAGCCCCAGCATTTT. Its protein is CASRYRGRGLNQPQHF. The variable domain in full, with the rest retrieved from reference TRBV28 and TRBJ1-5, is DVKVTQSSRYLVKRTGEKVFLECVQDMDHENMFWYRQDPGLGLRLIYFSYDVKMKEKGDIPEGYSVSREKKERFSLILESASTNQTSMYLCASRYRGRGLNQPQHFGDGTRLSIL.

V is TRBV5-1 and J is TRBJ2-1, with 10 bases aligning to TRBD2. CDR3 length equals 16 residues. Germline values: CDR1 SGHRS, CDR2 YFSETQ. The junction had 10 bases not matched to a gene; V was cut back by 0 bases and J by 10 bases. The CDR3 sequence is CASSLVTQREGVEQFF. Here the CDR3 DNA reads TGCGCCAGCAGCTTGGTGACCCAGCGGGAGGGTGTGGAGCAGTTCTTC.

The chain uses TRBV28 and TRBJ1-6; no definite D call. CDR3 length: 12 amino acids. Germline CDR1 reads MDHEN; CDR2 reads SYDVKM. V was clipped by 5 bases and J by 9 bases, with 8 bases between them. CDR3 residues: CASSLVISPLHF. The CDR3 region has the DNA TGTGCCAGCAGTCTCGTTATTTCACCCCTCCACTTT.

J is TRBJ2-1 and V is TRBV19; TRBD2 matches 7 bases. This CDR3 contains 15 residues. V shed 3 bases, J shed 1 base, and the junction held 3 bases outside the gene matches. The germline V gene encodes CDR1 LNHDA and CDR2 SQIVND (reference sequence). This chain's CDR3 is CASSMPSGSYNEQFF. CDR3 sequence (DNA): TGTGCCAGTAGTATGCCTAGCGGTTCCTACAATGAGCAGTTCTTC.

The chain recombines TRBV7-2 with TRBJ2-1; D perhaps matches TRBD2 (6 bases). Trimming shortened V by 5 bases and J by 7 bases, and 24 bases separated the two germline ends. Germline-derived CDR1 and CDR2 are SGHTA and FQGNSA. CDR3 length equals 17 residues. The CDR3 spells CASSPSSSSVRGNEQFF. In DNA, the CDR3 is TGTGCCAGCAGCCCATCTAGTTCTAGCGTCCGGGGGAATGAGCAGTTCTTC.

The V call is TRBV5-1, the J call TRBJ2-1, with TRBD2 identical over 8 bases. CDR1 and CDR2 (germline): SGHRS, YFSETQ. With V trimmed by 3 bases and J by 0 bases, 5 bases remained unmatched. The CDR3 runs to 16 residues. Here the CDR3 reads CASSYTSGSSYNEQFF. DNA for the CDR3: TGCGCCAGCAGCTACACGAGCGGGAGCTCCTACAATGAGCAGTTCTTC.

The CDR3 region has the DNA TGTGCCAGTAGTGCCAGGGGGCGGAACGACTACGAGCAGTACTTC. Translated, it gives CASSARGRNDYEQYF. This sequence joins TRBV19 and TRBJ2-7, with TRBD1 identical over 8 bases. The CDR3 contains 15 residues. The V gene end was trimmed by 5 bases and the J gene end by 3 bases; junction bases not matched to a gene: 9. Germline-derived CDR1 and CDR2 are LNHDA and SQIVND (reference sequence).

The CDR3 nucleotides read TGCGCCAGCAGCTTGGTAAGCGGGAGTCAGGTTAAGCAGTATTTT. It is translated as CASSLVSGSQVKQYF. V and J are TRBV5-1 and TRBJ2-3; 8 nucleotides agree with TRBD2. The CDR3 totals 15 residues. Trimming cost V 0 bases and J 11 bases; bases outside gene matches: 11. CDR1 and CDR2 (germline): SGHRS, YFSETQ.

The chain links TRBV29-1 to TRBJ2-1, with TRBD2 as a possible D gene (6 bases). CDR3 size: 13 residues. Germline CDR1 is SQVTM and CDR2 is ANQGSEA. The V end was cut by 4 bases, the J end by 5 bases, with 12 bases between. The CDR3 region has the DNA TGCAGCGTTGGGGGCGGGGTGAACAATGAGCAGTTCTTC. It codes for CSVGGGVNNEQFF.

This clone was seen more than once but under ten times. The chain couples TRBV28 to TRBJ1-5; 7 bases align to TRBD1. The J segment lost 2 bases and the V segment lost 5 bases, leaving 18 bases of the junction unmatched. The germline CDR1 and CDR2 sequences are MDHEN and SYDVKM. CDR3 length: 19 amino acids. The CDR3 bases are TGTGCCAGCAGTCAAAGGGACAGCTTCCGCTTACAGGGCAATCAGCCCCAGCATTTT. It codes for CASSQRDSFRLQGNQPQHF.

This chain connects TRBV11-2 to TRBJ2-5, with TRBD1 matching 8 bases. V trimming: 5 bases; J trimming: 1 base; junction bases outside the gene matches: 3. The germline V gene encodes CDR1 SGHAT and CDR2 FQNNGV. This CDR3 is built from 14 residues. This CDR3 reads CASSLGTGQETQYF. Here the CDR3 DNA reads TGTGCCAGCAGCCTCGGGACAGGCCAAGAGACCCAGTACTTC.

This chain joins TRBV25-1 and TRBJ1-2; 8 bases line up with TRBD1. The CDR3 length is 15 residues. Unmatched junction bases numbered 6, after V lost 3 bases and J lost 3 bases. Germline CDR1 MGHDK, CDR2 SYGVNS. This chain's CDR3 is CASSEGQGADYGYTF. DNA of the CDR3: TGTGCCAGCAGTGAGGGGCAGGGGGCGGACTATGGCTACACCTTC.

The chain is built from TRBV5-4 and TRBJ2-2; a possible D gene is TRBD2 (5 bases). The CDR3 has 14 residues. Germline V gene sequence: CDR1 SGHNT, CDR2 YYREEE (reference sequence). The V and J ends lost 4 bases and 7 bases respectively, with 14 bases between them. CDR3: CASSRDLEDGELFF. In DNA, the CDR3 is TGTGCCAGCAGCCGGGATCTAGAGGACGGGGAGCTGTTTTTT.

This chain uses TRBV2 with TRBJ2-3, with D unclear. This CDR3 is built from 12 residues. The V end lost 4 bases, the J end lost 4 bases, and 6 bases lay between the germline ends. Looked up from germline, CDR1 is SNHLY and CDR2 is FYNNEI. CDR3 protein: CASSASPDTQYF. In DNA, the CDR3 is TGTGCCAGCAGTGCGAGCCCAGATACGCAGTATTTT.

The chain has TRBV5-6 and TRBJ2-5; D is undetermined. This CDR3 has 13 amino acids. Germline values: CDR1 SGHDT, CDR2 YYEEEE. As DNA, the CDR3 is TGTGAAATCGGGTGCATCCTTAGGGAGACCCAGTACTTC. Encoded protein: CEIGCILRETQYF.

The V gene is TRBV5-4, the J gene TRBJ2-7; 7 bases fit TRBD2. The CDR3 length is 15 residues. Germline V lookup: CDR1 SGHNT, CDR2 YYREEE (reference sequence). V lost 3 bases, J lost 2 bases, and 8 bases stayed unmatched. CDR3 residues: CASSWGGLPTYEQYF. CDR3 DNA: TGTGCCAGCAGCTGGGGGGGACTTCCTACCTACGAGCAGTACTTC.